The table lists the clone carrying this TCR beta chain with many counts. TCRdb reprocessed the PCR reads with MiXCR, giving one entry per CDR3 protein. The sample has approximately 500,000 distinct CDR3 sequences, 25% seen once. This specimen belongs to a study of molecular identifiers for immune sequencing clone quantification. V was shortened by 3 bases and J by 2 bases, with 12 bases between the two germline ends. The CDR3 runs 15 residues. CDR1 is MDHEN and CDR2 is SYDVKM in the germline V gene. This clonotype was sampled from a human donor in good health. Some libraries in this study had Jurkat cell RNA spiked in. This chain uses TRBV28 with TRBJ2-3; D may be TRBD1 (5 bases). Sample: naive CD8+ T cells from blood, with Jurkat cell RNA spiked in. The sample's subset: FACS-sorted CD8+CD4-CCR7+CD45RA+ naive T cells. The CDR3 DNA reads as TGTGCCAGCAGTTTTAGTTGGGGCTCCACAGATACGCAGTATTTT. It codes for CASSFSWGSTDTQYF.